This T cell receptor (beta chain) emerged from a study of a mutant IDH1 vaccine in newly diagnosed glioma. Background on the study: Before enrollment, the patients had been treated with radiotherapy alone, temozolomide alone, or both together. Most of them had received both.

In regard to this clone: Its antigen is currently unknown.

Produced via immunoSEQ multiplex PCR; TCRdb's table is partial and in-frame only. The sample contains 50,000 or so clones, 78% of which appear only once. Time point in this sample: week 5, during vaccination. A single vaccine dose contained 300 ug of mutant IDH1 20-mer peptide, and topical imiquimod was used with it. The germline V gene has CDR1 LNHDA and CDR2 SQIVND (reference sequence). Trimming at V came to 6 bases and at J to 7 bases, leaving 13 bases not matched to a gene. The CDR3 has 16 residues. V and J are TRBV19 and TRBJ2-1, with 9 bases identical to TRBD2. The sample consisted of PBMCs, taken from a glioma patient whose treatment included an IDH1 peptide vaccine. This TCR was recovered from a woman in her forties with glioma. CDR3 region: CASRPGTSRGGNEQFF. The CDR3 DNA sequence: TGTGCCAGTAGGCCCGGGACTAGCCGTGGGGGTAATGAGCAGTTCTTC.